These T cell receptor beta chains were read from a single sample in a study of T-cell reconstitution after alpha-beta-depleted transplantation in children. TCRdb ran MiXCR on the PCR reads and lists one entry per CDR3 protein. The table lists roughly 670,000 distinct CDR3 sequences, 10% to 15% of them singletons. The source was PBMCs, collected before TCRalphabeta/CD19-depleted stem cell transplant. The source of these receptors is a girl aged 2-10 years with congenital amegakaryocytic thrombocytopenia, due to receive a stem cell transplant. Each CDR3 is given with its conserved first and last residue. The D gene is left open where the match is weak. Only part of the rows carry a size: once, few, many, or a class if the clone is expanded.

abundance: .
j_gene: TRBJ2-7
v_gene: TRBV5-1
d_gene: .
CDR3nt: TGCGCCAGCAGCTTAATAGCGAGGACCTACGAGCAGTACTTC
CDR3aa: CASSLIARTYEQYF

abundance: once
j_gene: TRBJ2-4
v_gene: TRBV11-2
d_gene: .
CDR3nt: TGTGCCAGCAGCTTAGACCCAGGTTCGAACATTCAGTACTTC
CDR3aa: CASSLDPGSNIQYF

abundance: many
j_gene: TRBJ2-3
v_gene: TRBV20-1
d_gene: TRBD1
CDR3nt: TGCAGTGCTGAGGGACAGGAGCACACAGATACGCAGTATTTT
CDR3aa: CSAEGQEHTDTQYF

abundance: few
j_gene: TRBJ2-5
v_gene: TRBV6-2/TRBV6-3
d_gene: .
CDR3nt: TGTGCCACCCCTCCAGGGAGCCAAGAGACCCAGTACTTC
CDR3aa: CATPPGSQETQYF

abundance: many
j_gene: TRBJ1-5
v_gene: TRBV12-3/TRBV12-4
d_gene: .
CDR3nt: TGTGCCAGCAGTTCACAGGGACTTCAGCCCCAGCATTTT
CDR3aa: CASSSQGLQPQHF

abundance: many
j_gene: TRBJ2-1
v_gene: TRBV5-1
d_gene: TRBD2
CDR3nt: TGCGCCAGCAGCTATGAGCTTGGGGGAGGGTACAATGAGCAGTTCTTC
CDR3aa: CASSYELGGGYNEQFF

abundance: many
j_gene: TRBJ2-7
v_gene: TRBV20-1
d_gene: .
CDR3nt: TGCAGTGCTAGAGGTCCGGACCGTCCCTACGAGCAGTACTTC
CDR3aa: CSARGPDRPYEQYF

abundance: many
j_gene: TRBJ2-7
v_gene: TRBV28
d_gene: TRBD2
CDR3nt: TGTGCCAGCTTGGCTAGCGGGAGTTTCTACGAGCAGTACTTC
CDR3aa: CASLASGSFYEQYF

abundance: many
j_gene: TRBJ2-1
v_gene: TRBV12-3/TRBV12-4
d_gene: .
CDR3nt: TGTGCCAGCAGTTTAGAGACAGCAAACAATGAGCAGTTCTTC
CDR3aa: CASSLETANNEQFF

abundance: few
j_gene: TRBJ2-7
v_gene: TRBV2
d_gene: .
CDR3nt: TGTGCCAGCAGTGACCTAGCGCCTTACGAGCAGTACTTC
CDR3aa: CASSDLAPYEQYF

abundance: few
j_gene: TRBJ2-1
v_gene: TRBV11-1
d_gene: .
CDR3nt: TGTGCCAGCAGCTTAGGGGTCAAACGAGGGAGAGACTTTGACAATGAGCAGTTCTTC
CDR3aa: CASSLGVKRGRDFDNEQFF

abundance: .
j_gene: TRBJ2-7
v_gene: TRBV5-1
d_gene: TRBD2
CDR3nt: TGCGCCAGCAGCAGGAGAGGACTAGCGGGAGACTACGAGCAGTACTTC
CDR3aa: CASSRRGLAGDYEQYF

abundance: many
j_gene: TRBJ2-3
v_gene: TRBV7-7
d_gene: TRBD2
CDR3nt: TGTGCCAGCAGTCCCCTCACGGGGGGGGGAGATACGCAGTATTTT
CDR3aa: CASSPLTGGGDTQYF

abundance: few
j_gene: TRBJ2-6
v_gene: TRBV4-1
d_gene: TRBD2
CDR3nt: TGCGCCAGCAGCTCTTCGGGACTAGCGGGAGTGGACGTCCTGACTTTC
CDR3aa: CASSSSGLAGVDVLTF

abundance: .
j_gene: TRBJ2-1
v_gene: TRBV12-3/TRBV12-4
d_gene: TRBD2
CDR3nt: TGTGCCAGCATTTTCGCCGGCGGGAGAGGAGTTGAGCAGTTCTTC
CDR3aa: CASIFAGGRGVEQFF

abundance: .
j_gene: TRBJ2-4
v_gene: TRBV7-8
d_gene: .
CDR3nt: TGTGCCAGCAGAGCCGACGTCTGGCGGATAGCCAAAAACATTCAGTACTTC
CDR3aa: CASRADVWRIAKNIQYF

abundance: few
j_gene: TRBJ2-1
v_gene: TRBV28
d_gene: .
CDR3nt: TGTGCCAGCAGTCAGGAGGGAGACTACAATGAGCAGTTCTTC
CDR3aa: CASSQEGDYNEQFF

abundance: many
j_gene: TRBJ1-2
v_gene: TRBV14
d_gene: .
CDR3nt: TGTGCCAGCAGCCACGGGGGCCTCGGGAGTAATGGCTACACCTTC
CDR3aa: CASSHGGLGSNGYTF

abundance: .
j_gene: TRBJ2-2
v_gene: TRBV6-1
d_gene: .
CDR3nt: TGTGCCAGCAGAAATCTAGGGAACACCGGGGAGCTGTTTTTT
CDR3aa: CASRNLGNTGELFF

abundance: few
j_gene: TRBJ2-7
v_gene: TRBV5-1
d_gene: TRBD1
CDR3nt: TGCGCCAGCCAGGCCGTCGGGACAGGGGTCTACGAGCAGTACTTC
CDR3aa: CASQAVGTGVYEQYF

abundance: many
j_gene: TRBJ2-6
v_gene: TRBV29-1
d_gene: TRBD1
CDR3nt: TGCAGCGTTAAGGTGTACAGGGGTTCTGGGGCCAACGTCCTGACTTTC
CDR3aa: CSVKVYRGSGANVLTF

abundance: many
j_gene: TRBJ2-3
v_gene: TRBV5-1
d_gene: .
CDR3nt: TGCGCCAGCAGCTTTTCAGGGGTCAGTGGGGCAGATACGCAGTATTTT
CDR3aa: CASSFSGVSGADTQYF

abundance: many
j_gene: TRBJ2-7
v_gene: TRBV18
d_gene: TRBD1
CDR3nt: TGTGCCAGCTCACCTCGACAGGGAGCCTACGAGCAGTACTTC
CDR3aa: CASSPRQGAYEQYF

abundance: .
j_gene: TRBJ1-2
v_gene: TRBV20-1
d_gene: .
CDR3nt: TGCAGTGCTAGAGGCCCCTCCAACAGGCCTAACTATGGCTACACCTTC
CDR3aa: CSARGPSNRPNYGYTF

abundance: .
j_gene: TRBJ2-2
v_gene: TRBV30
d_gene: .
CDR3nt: TGTGCCTGGAGTGGGGGGCAGGGGACCGGGGAGCTGTTTTTT
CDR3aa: CAWSGGQGTGELFF

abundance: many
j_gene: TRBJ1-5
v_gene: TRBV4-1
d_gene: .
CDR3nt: TGCGCCAGCAGCCAAGACGTTTTGCGGAGGCCCCAGCATTTT
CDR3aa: CASSQDVLRRPQHF

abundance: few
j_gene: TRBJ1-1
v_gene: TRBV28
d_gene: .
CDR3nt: TGTGCCAGCAGCCCGACCCAGGGATTCAACACTGAAGCTTTCTTT
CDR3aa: CASSPTQGFNTEAFF

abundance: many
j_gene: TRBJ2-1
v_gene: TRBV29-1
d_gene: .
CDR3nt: TGCAGCGTTGGACCGGGATTCAATGAGCAGTTCTTC
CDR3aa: CSVGPGFNEQFF

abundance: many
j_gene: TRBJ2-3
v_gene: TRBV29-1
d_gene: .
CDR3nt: TGCAGCCGAGGAGGAGATACGCAGTATTTT
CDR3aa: CSRGGDTQYF

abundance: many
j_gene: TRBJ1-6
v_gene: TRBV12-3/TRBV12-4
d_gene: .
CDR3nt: TGTGCCAGCAGCTTCGCCGCCGGACTAAATTCACCCCTCCACTTT
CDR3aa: CASSFAAGLNSPLHF

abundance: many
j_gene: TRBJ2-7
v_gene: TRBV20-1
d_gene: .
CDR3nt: TGCAGTGCTAGTGAGGATTTGTTCTACGAGCAGTACTTC
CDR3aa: CSASEDLFYEQYF

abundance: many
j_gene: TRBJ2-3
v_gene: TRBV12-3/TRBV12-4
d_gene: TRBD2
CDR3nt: TGTGCCAGCAGACGGGGGGGACTAGCGGCTAGCACAGATACGCAGTATTTT
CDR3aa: CASRRGGLAASTDTQYF

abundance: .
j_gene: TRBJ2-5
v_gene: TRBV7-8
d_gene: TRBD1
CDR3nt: TGTGCCAGCAGCCCCGGGACAGGGTATCAAGAGACCCAGTACTTC
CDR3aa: CASSPGTGYQETQYF

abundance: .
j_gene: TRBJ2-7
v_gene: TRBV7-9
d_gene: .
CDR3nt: TGTGCCAGCAGACAGAAGGACTCTCGAGAGCAGTACTTC
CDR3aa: CASRQKDSREQYF

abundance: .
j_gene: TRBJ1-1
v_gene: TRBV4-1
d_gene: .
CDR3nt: TGCGCCAGCAGCCAAGTAGGACAGCTTCGGGACACTGAAGCTTTCTTT
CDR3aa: CASSQVGQLRDTEAFF

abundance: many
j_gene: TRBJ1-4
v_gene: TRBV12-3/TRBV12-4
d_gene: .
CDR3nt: TGTGCCAGCAGTCCGGGGGATGAAAAACTGTTTTTT
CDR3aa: CASSPGDEKLFF

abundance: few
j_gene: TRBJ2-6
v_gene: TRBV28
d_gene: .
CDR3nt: TGTGCCAGCAGTTCGATCCCCATGCGAGTTAGAGCCAACGTCCTGACTTTC
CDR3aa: CASSSIPMRVRANVLTF